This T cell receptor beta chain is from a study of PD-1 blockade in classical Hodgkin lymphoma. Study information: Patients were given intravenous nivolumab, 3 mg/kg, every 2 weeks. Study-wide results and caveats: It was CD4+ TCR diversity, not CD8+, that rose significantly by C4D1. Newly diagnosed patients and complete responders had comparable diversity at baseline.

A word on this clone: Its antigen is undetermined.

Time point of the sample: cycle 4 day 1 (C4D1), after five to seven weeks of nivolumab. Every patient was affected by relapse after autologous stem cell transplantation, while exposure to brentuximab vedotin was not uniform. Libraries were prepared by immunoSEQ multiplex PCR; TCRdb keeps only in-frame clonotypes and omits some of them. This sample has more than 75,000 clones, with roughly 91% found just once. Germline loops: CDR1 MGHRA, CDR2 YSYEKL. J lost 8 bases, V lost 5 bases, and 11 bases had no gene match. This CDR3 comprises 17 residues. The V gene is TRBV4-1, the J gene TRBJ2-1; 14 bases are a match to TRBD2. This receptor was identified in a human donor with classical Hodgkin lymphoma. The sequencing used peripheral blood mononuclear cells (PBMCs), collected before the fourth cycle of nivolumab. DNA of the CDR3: TGCGCCAGCAGCTTCGGGACTAGCGGGAGAGCAGGGGATGAGCAGTTCTTC. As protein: CASSFGTSGRAGDEQFF.